The 6 T cell receptor beta chains presented below share a single source sample, sequenced in a study of T cell repertoires in cytomegalovirus infection (dated by TCRdb to 2018 to 2020). According to the study, the label for this sample's treatment or condition signals: in vitro stimulation with specific CMV peptide epitopes to enrich CMV-specific T cells. These receptors are not linked to any known antigen. For sequencing, an Illumina HiSeq 1500 was employed. TCRdb's own reprocessing of the public reads used fastp at Q25 and MiXCR and kept productive beta chains. Every CDR3 protein is listed once, alongside the most common genes and DNA of its rows. Across this sample there are about 160,000 distinct CDR3 sequences, with 20% to 25% seen only once. Of the sample, under 30% falls within the top ten clones. The sequencing used CD8+ T cells from cultured PBMCs, collected from culture after CMV antigen stimulation. The origin of the receptors is a human donor in good health (CMV status not recorded). Some clones in this sample may be carry-over from other donors' samples.

This chain joins TRBV6-6 and TRBJ2-3, with 9 bases lining up with TRBD2. The CDR3 consists of 17 residues. J was trimmed by 0 bases and V by 5 bases; bases with no gene match: 9. The germline V gene has CDR1 MNHNY and CDR2 SVGAGI (reference sequence). DNA for the CDR3: TGTGCCAGCAGTGGAAAGCGGGGGGCCCCTAGCACAGATACGCAGTATTTT. It is translated as CASSGKRGAPSTDTQYF.

V gene TRBV7-6 combines with J gene TRBJ2-3; D remains ambiguous. The germline gives CDR1 SGHVS, CDR2 FNYEAQ. The CDR3 contains 13 residues. V dropped 1 base and J dropped 4 bases, with 6 bases sitting between them. The CDR3 is CASSLGVADTQYF. The CDR3 DNA follows: TGTGCCAGCAGCTTAGGTGTGGCAGATACGCAGTATTTT.

This clonotype has a handful of counts. This chain uses TRBV7-2 with TRBJ1-2; 7 bases match TRBD1. CDR1 and CDR2 from the germline V gene are SGHTA and FQGNSA. V lost 5 bases, J lost 1 base, and 16 bases stayed unmatched. This CDR3 region has 18 residues. The CDR3: CASSHSRDRVSDNYGYTF. CDR3 nucleotide sequence: TGTGCCAGCAGCCACTCACGAGACAGGGTGTCAGATAACTATGGCTACACCTTC.

This clonotype was counted only a few times. The chain has TRBV5-6 and TRBJ1-2, with 8 positions matching TRBD1. This CDR3 has 14 amino acids. Germline V lookup: CDR1 SGHDT, CDR2 YYEEEE. The junction had 3 bases not matched to a gene; V was cut back by 0 bases and J by 5 bases. CDR3 DNA: TGTGCCAGCAGCTTGGGGACAGGGTCGTATGGCTACACCTTC. Translation gives CASSLGTGSYGYTF.

The chain is built from TRBV7-7 and TRBJ2-6, with no clear D. Trimming removed 5 bases at V and 1 base at J, with 18 bases between. The CDR3 covers 18 residues. Germline CDR1 reads SSHAT; CDR2 reads FNYEAQ (reference sequence). DNA of the CDR3: TGTGCCAGCAGCCCCTGGACGGACGTACAGTCTGGGGCCAACGTCCTGACTTTC. Residues: CASSPWTDVQSGANVLTF.

Of note for this clonotype: Possible read error: a much larger clone is one base away. The J gene is TRBJ1-1, the V gene TRBV7-9; tentative D call: TRBD1 (6 bases). The germline CDR1 and CDR2 sequences are SEHNR and FQNEAQ (reference sequence). This CDR3 has 15 amino acids. The CDR3 nucleotides are TGTGCCGGCAGCTTAGTGGGGGCGCGGAGAACTGAAGCTTTCTTT. It yields the protein CAGSLVGARRTEAFF.